The 20 T cell receptor beta chains below all came from one sample that was sequenced in a study of T-cell reconstitution after alpha-beta-depleted transplantation in children. The library targeted TCRbeta and was prepared with unique molecular identifiers. One entry per CDR3 protein results from TCRdb running MiXCR on the PCR reads. The sample records about 350,000 distinct CDR3 sequences, 10% to 15% being singletons. The sequencing used PBMCs, collected from the stem cell graft. The receptors here all came from a human donor who donated a stem cell graft to a child with Fanconi anemia.

The sample holds a few counts of this clonotype. This chain links TRBV28 with TRBJ1-5; no clear D. Germline lookup yields CDR1 MDHEN and CDR2 SYDVKM. Trimming stripped 3 bases from V and 7 bases from J, with 16 bases between. CDR3 length equals 15 residues. CDR3 nucleotides: TGTGCCAGCAGTTTTGGGAGCCTAGGCGGCCAGCCCCAGCATTTT. It codes for CASSFGSLGGQPQHF.

There are many counts of this clonotype. This rearrangement joins TRBV5-1 to TRBJ1-2; a possible D gene is TRBD1 (5 bases). The CDR3 is 14 amino acids. Germline V gene sequence: CDR1 SGHRS, CDR2 YFSETQ. V lost 2 bases and J 8 bases, leaving 16 bases between the germline ends. The CDR3 loop reads CASSFGDGPIGYTF. The CDR3 coding sequence is TGCGCCAGCAGCTTCGGGGACGGCCCTATAGGCTACACCTTC.

The V gene is TRBV5-1, the J gene TRBJ1-3; 7 bases line up with TRBD1. CDR1 and CDR2 (germline): SGHRS, YFSETQ. The CDR3 is made up of 14 amino acids. V shed 4 bases and J 2 bases; nucleotides not matched to a gene: 3. The CDR3 loop is CASSLTGTGNTIYF. The CDR3 nucleotides read TGCGCCAGCAGCCTGACAGGGACTGGAAACACCATATATTTT.

CDR3 sequence (DNA): TGTGCCACCAGCCCGACTCCTTACAATGAGCAGTTCTTC. Translation: CATSPTPYNEQFF. This rearrangement joins TRBV24-1 to TRBJ2-1; D is undetermined. The germline CDR1 and CDR2 sequences are KGHDR and SFDVKD. Trimming cost V 7 bases and J 4 bases, with 10 bases left between them. CDR3 length: 13 amino acids.

The chain is built from TRBV20-1 and TRBJ1-4; maybe TRBD1 (6 bases). Between the trimmed V and J ends, which lost 0 bases and 3 bases, there was a span of 14 bases. Germline V gives CDR1 DFQATT, CDR2 SNEGSKA (reference sequence). This CDR3 is built from 16 residues. This CDR3 reads CSARDQGGGSNEKLFF. The CDR3 nucleotides read TGCAGTGCTAGAGATCAAGGGGGGGGATCTAATGAAAAACTGTTTTTT.

The CDR3 loop reads CASSFSSGVLYGYTF. The CDR3 bases are TGTGCCAGCAGCTTTTCGTCGGGGGTACTCTATGGCTACACCTTC. This chain joins TRBV11-2 and TRBJ1-2, with a possible D match to TRBD1 (5 bases). The CDR3 is 15 residues long. CDR1 and CDR2 (germline): SGHAT, FQNNGV. V gave up 3 bases and J gave up 4 bases, with 15 bases separating them.

This clonotype has only a few counts. The chain has TRBV14 and TRBJ2-1; tentative D call: TRBD1 (6 bases). Germline V gene data show CDR1 as SGHDN and CDR2 as FVKESK. Trimming removed 1 base at V and 6 bases at J, with 10 bases between. The length of the CDR3 is 14 residues. CDR3 DNA: TGTGCCAGCAGCCAAGTGGGCAGGGGCAATGAGCAGTTCTTC. It encodes CASSQVGRGNEQFF.

This clonotype was detected a few times. V usage is TRBV6-5 and J usage is TRBJ1-1; 10 bases fit TRBD1. The J segment lost 4 bases and the V segment lost 6 bases, leaving 20 bases of the junction unmatched. The CDR3 is made up of 19 amino acids. Germline V lookup: CDR1 MNHEY, CDR2 SVGAGI. The CDR3 region has the DNA TGTGCCAGCAGCCCAACGCCCCCGGGACAGGGGAGCAGAGCCACTGAAGCTTTCTTT. Translation gives CASSPTPPGQGSRATEAFF.

This clonotype was detected a few times. The rearrangement joins TRBV10-3 to TRBJ1-1; D uncertain. V lost 3 bases, J lost 5 bases, and 13 bases lay in between. CDR3 length equals 14 residues. The germline V gene has CDR1 ENHRY and CDR2 SYGVKD. The CDR3 region has the DNA TGTGCCATCAGTGACAACACCCGAGGGACTGAAGCTTTCTTT. Translated: CAISDNTRGTEAFF.

This chain connects TRBV30 to TRBJ1-1; 9 bases line up with TRBD1. The CDR3 is made up of 15 amino acids. J gave up 7 bases and V 3 bases, and 12 bases lay outside the gene matches. The germline V gene has CDR1 GTSNPN and CDR2 SVGIG (reference sequence). CDR3 sequence reads: CAWRPGQGRFDEAFF. Written as DNA, the CDR3 is TGTGCCTGGAGACCGGGACAGGGAAGGTTTGATGAAGCTTTCTTT.

This chain joins TRBV5-1 and TRBJ1-1; 7 bases are shared with TRBD1. V lost 7 bases to trimming and J lost 2 bases; unmatched junction nucleotides: 8. The germline gives CDR1 SGHRS, CDR2 YFSETQ. The CDR3 has 14 amino acids. CDR3 residues: CASGRQGGNTEAFF. The CDR3 bases are TGCGCCAGCGGCCGACAGGGAGGTAACACTGAAGCTTTCTTT.

This clonotype has ten or more counts. The chain carries TRBV10-3 and TRBJ1-1, with 8 bases lining up with TRBD1. V lost 3 bases and J lost 3; bases outside the gene matches: 6. Germline-derived CDR1 and CDR2 are ENHRY and SYGVKD. This CDR3 is 15 amino acids long. CDR3 protein: CAISDTGQAYTEAFF. CDR3 bases: TGTGCCATCAGTGATACGGGACAGGCTTACACTGAAGCTTTCTTT.

This clonotype was detected ten times or more. The V gene is TRBV13, the J gene TRBJ2-2; D not certain. Looked up from germline, CDR1 is PRHDT and CDR2 is FYEKMQ (reference sequence). This CDR3 has 13 residues. Trimming stripped 5 bases from V and 4 bases from J, with 8 bases between. CDR3 coding DNA: TGTGCCAGCAGCCAACCCATCACCGGGGAGCTGTTTTTT. As protein: CASSQPITGELFF.

There are a few counts of this clonotype. The chain employs TRBV5-6 and TRBJ2-5, with 7 positions matching TRBD2. From germline, CDR1 is SGHDT and CDR2 YYEEEE. The junction had 10 bases not matched to a gene; V was cut back by 4 bases and J by 4 bases. The CDR3 contains 15 residues. Here the CDR3 DNA reads TGTGCCAGCAGCCCGAGGGCGGGACTAACAGAGACCCAGTACTTC. Translation: CASSPRAGLTETQYF.

CDR3 bases: TGTGCCACCAGCAGGGAGATCCCGCCCCAAGAGACCCAGTACTTC. Residues: CATSREIPPQETQYF. This chain connects TRBV15 to TRBJ2-5; D gene uncertain. Trimming left V 3 bases short and J 1 base short, with 12 bases between. CDR1 and CDR2 from the germline V gene are LNHNV and YYDKDF (reference sequence). This CDR3 is built from 15 residues.

This chain joins TRBV2 and TRBJ2-3, with TRBD1 matching over 7 bases. From germline, CDR1 is SNHLY and CDR2 FYNNEI. The length of the CDR3 is 14 residues. After removal of 8 bases from V and 3 bases from J, the junction contained 8 bases not matched to a gene. The CDR3 sequence: CASQNRGQTDTQYF. The CDR3 nucleotides read TGTGCCAGCCAGAACAGGGGACAAACAGATACGCAGTATTTT.

This clonotype occurred many times. This chain uses TRBV7-8 with TRBJ1-1, with D unclear. V lost 3 bases, J lost 4 bases, and 12 bases lay in between. Germline loops: CDR1 SGHVS, CDR2 FQNEAQ. The CDR3 sequence is 14 residues long. CDR3 nucleotides: TGTGCCAGCAGCTTGGTTGCCGGACCCACTGAAGCTTTCTTT. Translating it yields CASSLVAGPTEAFF.

This clonotype was recorded many times. J is TRBJ1-1 and V is TRBV10-2; D is possibly TRBD1 (5 bases). V was cut by 7 bases and J by 8 bases, with 17 bases left in between. The CDR3 consists of 13 residues. In germline, CDR1 is WSHSY, CDR2 SAAADI. The CDR3 loop reads CASMWLEGQEAFF. In DNA form, the CDR3 reads TGCGCCAGCATGTGGTTAGAGGGGCAAGAAGCTTTCTTT.

V and J are TRBV7-9 and TRBJ1-1; 8 bases are shared with TRBD1. Germline V CDR1 and CDR2: SEHNR, FQNEAQ (reference sequence). The V and J ends lost 8 bases and 0 bases, in that order; junction bases with no gene match: 8. The CDR3 runs 15 residues. CDR3: CASGGQGTMNTEAFF. CDR3 sequence (DNA): TGTGCCAGCGGTGGACAGGGCACTATGAACACTGAAGCTTTCTTT.

The rearrangement joins TRBV3-1 to TRBJ2-5; D may be TRBD2 (5 bases). This CDR3 has 14 residues. Per germline, CDR1 LGHDT and CDR2 YNNKEL (reference sequence). Trimming left V 2 bases short and J 3 bases short, with 10 bases between. The CDR3 region is CASSQSSGEETQYF. The CDR3 bases are TGTGCCAGCAGCCAATCCAGCGGAGAAGAGACCCAGTACTTC.